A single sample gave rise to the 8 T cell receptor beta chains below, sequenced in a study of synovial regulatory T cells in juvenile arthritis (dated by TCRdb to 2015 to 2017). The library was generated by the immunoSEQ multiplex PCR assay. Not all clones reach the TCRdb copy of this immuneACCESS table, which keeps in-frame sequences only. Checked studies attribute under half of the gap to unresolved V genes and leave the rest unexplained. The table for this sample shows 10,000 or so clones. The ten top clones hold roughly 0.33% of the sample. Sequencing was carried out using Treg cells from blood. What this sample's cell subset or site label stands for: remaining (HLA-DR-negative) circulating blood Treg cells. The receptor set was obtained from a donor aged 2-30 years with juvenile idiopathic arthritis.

The CDR3: CASSLAPSTLTYNEQFF. V usage is TRBV7-8 and J usage is TRBJ2-1. The germline gives CDR1 SGHVS, CDR2 FQNEAQ. This CDR3 has 17 residues. DNA for this receptor is not on file.

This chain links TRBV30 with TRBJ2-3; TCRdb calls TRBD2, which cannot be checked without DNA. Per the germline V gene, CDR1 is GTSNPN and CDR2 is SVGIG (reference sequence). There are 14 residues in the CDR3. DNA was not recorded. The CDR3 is CACPGGMVSDTQYF.

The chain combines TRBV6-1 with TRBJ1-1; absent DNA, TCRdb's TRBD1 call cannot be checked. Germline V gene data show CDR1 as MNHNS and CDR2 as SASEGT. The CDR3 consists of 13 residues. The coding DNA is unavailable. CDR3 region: CASRDRESTEAFF.

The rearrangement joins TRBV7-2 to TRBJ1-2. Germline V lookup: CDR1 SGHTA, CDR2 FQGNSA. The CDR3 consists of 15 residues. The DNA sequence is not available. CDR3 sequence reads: CASSSPWRSPYGYTF.

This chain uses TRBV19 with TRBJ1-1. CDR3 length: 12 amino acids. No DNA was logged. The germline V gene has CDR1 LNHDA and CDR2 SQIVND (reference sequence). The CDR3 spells CASSTFTSVSFF. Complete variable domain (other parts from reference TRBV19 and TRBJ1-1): DGGITQSPKYLFRKEGQNVTLSCEQNLNHDAMYWYRQDPGQGLRLIYYSQIVNDFQKGDIAEGYSVSREKKESFPLTVTSAQKNPTAFYLCASSTFTSVSFFGQGTRLTVV.

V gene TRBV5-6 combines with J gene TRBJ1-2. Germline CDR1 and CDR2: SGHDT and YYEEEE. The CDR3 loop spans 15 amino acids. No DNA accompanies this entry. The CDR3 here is CASSLGWLSNYGYTF.

The CDR3 region is CASSIYSSGGYTF. The chain carries TRBV19 and TRBJ1-2; the D call of TRBD1 rests on TCRdb alone, since no DNA is present to check it. The CDR3 covers 13 residues. No DNA accompanies this entry. CDR1 LNHDA and CDR2 SQIVND come from the germline V gene (reference sequence).

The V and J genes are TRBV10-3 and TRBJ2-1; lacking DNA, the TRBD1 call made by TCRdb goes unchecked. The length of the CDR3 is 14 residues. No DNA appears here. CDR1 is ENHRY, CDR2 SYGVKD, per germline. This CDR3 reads CAIMGQESYNEQFF.